This entry is about one T cell receptor beta chain. The CDR3 is 16 residues long. J lost 0 bases, V lost 3 bases, and 3 bases had no gene match. Per germline, CDR1 MNHNY and CDR2 SVGAGI (reference sequence). The sample originates from a study of T cell changes during pregnancy in multiple sclerosis. Clones were read by immunoSEQ multiplex PCR, and TCRdb kept only the in-frame ones, dropping some. Of about 110,000 clones in the sample, around 90% were seen once. Sequencing was performed on peripheral blood, taken after pregnancy. This TCR was sampled from a female donor with multiple sclerosis, enrolled in a pregnancy study. The chain joins TRBV6-6 to TRBJ1-5, with 9 bases lining up with TRBD1. This CDR3 is CASSYTGQGSNQPQHF. The CDR3 DNA reads TGTGCCAGCAGTTATACGGGACAGGGTAGCAATCAGCCCCAGCATTTT.